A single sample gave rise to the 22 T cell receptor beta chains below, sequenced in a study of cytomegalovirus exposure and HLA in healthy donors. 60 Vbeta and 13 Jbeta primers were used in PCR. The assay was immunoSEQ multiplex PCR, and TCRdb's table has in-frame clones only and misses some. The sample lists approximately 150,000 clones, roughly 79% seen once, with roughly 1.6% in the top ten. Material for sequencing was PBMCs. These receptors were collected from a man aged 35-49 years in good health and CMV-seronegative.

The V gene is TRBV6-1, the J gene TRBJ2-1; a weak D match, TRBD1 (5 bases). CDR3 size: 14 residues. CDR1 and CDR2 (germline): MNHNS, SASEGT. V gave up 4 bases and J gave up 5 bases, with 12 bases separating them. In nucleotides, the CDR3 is TGTGCCAGCAGTGTGGGGCAGACCCACAATGAGCAGTTCTTC. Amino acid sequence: CASSVGQTHNEQFF.

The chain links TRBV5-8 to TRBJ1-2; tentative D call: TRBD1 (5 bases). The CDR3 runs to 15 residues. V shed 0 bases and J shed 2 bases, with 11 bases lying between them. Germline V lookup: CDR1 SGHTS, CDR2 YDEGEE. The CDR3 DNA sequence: TGTGCCAGCAGCTTGGACCAGGGTTCAAACTATGGCTACACCTTC. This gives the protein CASSLDQGSNYGYTF. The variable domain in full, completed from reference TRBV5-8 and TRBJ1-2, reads EAGVTQSPTHLIKTRGQQATLRCSPISGHTSVYWYQQALGLGLQFLLWYDEGEERNRGNFPPRFSGRQFPNYSSELNVNALELEDSALYLCASSLDQGSNYGYTFGSGTRLTVV.

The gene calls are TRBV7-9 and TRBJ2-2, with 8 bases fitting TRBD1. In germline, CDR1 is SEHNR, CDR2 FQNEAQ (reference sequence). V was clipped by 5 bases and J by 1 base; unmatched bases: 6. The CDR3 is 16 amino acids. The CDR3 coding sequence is TGTGCCAGCAGCAACCCGGGACAGGAGAACACCGGGGAGCTGTTTTTT. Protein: CASSNPGQENTGELFF.

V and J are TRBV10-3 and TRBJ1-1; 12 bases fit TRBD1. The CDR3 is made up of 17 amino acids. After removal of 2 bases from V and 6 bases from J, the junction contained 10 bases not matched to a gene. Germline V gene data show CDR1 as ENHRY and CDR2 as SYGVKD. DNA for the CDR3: TGTGCCATCAGTGAGATCCTAGGTGGGGACAGGGGGCCTGAAGCTTTCTTT. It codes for CAISEILGGDRGPEAFF.

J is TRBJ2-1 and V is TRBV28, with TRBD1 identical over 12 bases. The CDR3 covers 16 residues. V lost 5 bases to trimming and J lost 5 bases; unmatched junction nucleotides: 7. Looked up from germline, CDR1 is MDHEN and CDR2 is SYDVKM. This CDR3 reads CASSLGGTGGHNEQFF. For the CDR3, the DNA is TGTGCCAGCAGTCTAGGGGGGACAGGGGGCCACAATGAGCAGTTCTTC.

Written as DNA, the CDR3 is TGTGCCAGCAGTGAATATTCGAGCGCGGAAGAGACCCAGTACTTC. Encoded protein: CASSEYSSAEETQYF. V gene TRBV6-1 combines with J gene TRBJ2-5; D is uncertain. Germline-derived CDR1 and CDR2 are MNHNS and SASEGT. This CDR3 spans 15 amino acids. V was cut by 2 bases and J by 3 bases, with 13 bases left in between.

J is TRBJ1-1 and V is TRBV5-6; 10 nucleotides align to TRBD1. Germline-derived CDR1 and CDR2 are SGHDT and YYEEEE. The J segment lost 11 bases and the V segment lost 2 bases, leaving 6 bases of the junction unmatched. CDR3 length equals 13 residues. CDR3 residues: CASSFRDRGGAFF. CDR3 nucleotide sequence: TGTGCCAGCAGCTTCCGGGACAGGGGAGGGGCTTTCTTT. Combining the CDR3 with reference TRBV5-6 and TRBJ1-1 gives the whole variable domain DAGVTQSPTHLIKTRGQQVTLRCSPKSGHDTVSWYQQALGQGPQFIFQYYEEEERQRGNFPDRFSGHQFPNYSSELNVNALLLGDSALYLCASSFRDRGGAFFGQGTRLTVV.

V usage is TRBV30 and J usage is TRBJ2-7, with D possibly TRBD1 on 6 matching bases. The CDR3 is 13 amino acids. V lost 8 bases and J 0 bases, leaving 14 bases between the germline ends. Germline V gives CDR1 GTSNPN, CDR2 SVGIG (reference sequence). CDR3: CAMTGGYSYEQYV. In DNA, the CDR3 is TGTGCCATGACTGGGGGCTACTCCTACGAGCAGTACGTC.

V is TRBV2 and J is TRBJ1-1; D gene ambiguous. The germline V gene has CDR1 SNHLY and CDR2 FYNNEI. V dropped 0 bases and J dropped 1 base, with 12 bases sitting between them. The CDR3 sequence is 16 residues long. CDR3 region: CASSEANEHSNTEAFF. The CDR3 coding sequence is TGTGCCAGCAGTGAAGCAAATGAACATTCGAACACTGAAGCTTTCTTT. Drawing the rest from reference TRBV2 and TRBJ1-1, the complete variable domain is EPEVTQTPSHQVTQMGQEVILRCVPISNHLYFYWYRQILGQKVEFLVSFYNNEISEKSEIFDDQFSVERPDGSNFTLKIRSTKLEDSAMYFCASSEANEHSNTEAFFGQGTRLTVV.

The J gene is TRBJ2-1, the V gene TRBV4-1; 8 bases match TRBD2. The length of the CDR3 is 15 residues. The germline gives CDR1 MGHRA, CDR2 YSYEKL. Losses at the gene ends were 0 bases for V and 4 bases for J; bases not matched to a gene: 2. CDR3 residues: CASSQDTSGYNEQFF. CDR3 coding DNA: TGCGCCAGCAGCCAAGATACTAGCGGTTACAATGAGCAGTTCTTC.

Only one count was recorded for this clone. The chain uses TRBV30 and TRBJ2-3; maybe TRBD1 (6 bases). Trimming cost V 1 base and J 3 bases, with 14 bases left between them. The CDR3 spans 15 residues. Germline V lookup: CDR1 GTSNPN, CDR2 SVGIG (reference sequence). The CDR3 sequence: CAWSAGQWGTDTQYF. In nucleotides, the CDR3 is TGTGCCTGGAGTGCCGGACAGTGGGGGACAGATACGCAGTATTTT.

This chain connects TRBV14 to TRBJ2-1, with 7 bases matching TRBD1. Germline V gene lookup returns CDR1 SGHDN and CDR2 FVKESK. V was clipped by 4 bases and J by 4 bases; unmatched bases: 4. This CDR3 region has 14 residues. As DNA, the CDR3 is TGTGCCAGCAGCCGGGACAGAGCATACAATGAGCAGTTCTTC. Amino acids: CASSRDRAYNEQFF.

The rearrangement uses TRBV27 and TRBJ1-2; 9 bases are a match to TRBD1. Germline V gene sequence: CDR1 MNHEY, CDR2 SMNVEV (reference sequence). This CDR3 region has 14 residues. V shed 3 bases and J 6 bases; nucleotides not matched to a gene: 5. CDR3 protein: CASSFHWTGDGYTF. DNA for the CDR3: TGTGCCAGCAGTTTCCATTGGACAGGGGATGGCTACACCTTC.

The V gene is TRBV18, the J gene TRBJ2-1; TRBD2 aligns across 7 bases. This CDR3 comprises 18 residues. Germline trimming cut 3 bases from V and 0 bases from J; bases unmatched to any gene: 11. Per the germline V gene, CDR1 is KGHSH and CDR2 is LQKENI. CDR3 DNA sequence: TGTGCCAGCTCACCCCAAAGACTAGCTTCTAGCTCCTACAATGAGCAGTTCTTC. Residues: CASSPQRLASSSYNEQFF.

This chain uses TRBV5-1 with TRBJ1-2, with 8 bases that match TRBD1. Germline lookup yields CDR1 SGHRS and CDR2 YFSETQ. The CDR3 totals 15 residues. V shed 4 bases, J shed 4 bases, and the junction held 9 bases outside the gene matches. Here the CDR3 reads CASSSSPDRGYGYTF. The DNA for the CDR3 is TGCGCCAGCAGCAGCTCGCCCGACAGGGGCTATGGCTACACCTTC.

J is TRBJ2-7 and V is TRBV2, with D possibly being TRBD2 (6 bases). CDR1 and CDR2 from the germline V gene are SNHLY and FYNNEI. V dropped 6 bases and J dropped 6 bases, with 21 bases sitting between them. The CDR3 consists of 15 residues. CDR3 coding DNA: TGTGCCAGCAGCTCCCCAACGGAGGGGACCGGCGAGCAGTACTTC. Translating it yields CASSSPTEGTGEQYF.

CDR3 residues: CASSLELPSYEQYF. In DNA form, the CDR3 reads TGCGCCAGCAGCTTGGAACTCCCTTCCTACGAGCAGTACTTC. The J gene is TRBJ2-5, the V gene TRBV5-1; no definite D call. The J call may be incorrect, as the DNA end agrees better with TRBJ2-7. Germline V lookup: CDR1 SGHRS, CDR2 YFSETQ. The length of the CDR3 is 14 residues.

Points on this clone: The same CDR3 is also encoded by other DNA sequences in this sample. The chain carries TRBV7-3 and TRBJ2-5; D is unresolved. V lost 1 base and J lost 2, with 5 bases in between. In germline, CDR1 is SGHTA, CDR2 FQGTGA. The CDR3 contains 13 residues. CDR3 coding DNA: TGTGCCAGCAGCTTAAGGCAGCAAGAGACCCAGTACTTC. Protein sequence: CASSLRQQETQYF.

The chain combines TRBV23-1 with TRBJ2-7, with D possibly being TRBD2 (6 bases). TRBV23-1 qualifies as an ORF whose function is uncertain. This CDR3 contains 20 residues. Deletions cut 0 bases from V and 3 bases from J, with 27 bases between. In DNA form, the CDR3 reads TGCGCCAGCAGTCAATCGAATTGGAAGCCTTCCGGGGGACTCTTCTACGAGCAGTACTTC. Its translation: CASSQSNWKPSGGLFYEQYF.

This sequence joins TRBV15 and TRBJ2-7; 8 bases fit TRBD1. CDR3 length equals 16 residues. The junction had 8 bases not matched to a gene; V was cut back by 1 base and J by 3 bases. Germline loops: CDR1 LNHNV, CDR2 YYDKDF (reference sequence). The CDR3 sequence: CATSRGGGQGFYEQYF. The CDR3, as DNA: TGTGCCACCAGCAGAGGAGGAGGACAGGGTTTCTACGAGCAGTACTTC.

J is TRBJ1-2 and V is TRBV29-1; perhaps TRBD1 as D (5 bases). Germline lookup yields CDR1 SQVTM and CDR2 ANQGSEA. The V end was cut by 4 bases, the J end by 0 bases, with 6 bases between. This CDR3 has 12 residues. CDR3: CSVGGANYGYTF. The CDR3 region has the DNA TGCAGCGTTGGGGGGGCTAACTATGGCTACACCTTC.

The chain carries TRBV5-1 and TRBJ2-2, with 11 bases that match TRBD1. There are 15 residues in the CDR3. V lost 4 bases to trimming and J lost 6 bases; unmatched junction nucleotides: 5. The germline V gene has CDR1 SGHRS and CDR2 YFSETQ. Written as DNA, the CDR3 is TGCGCCAGCAGCCCCGCGGGACAGGGGGCCGGGGAGCTGTTTTTT. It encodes CASSPAGQGAGELFF.